One and the same sample provided the 31 T cell receptor beta chains below, sequenced in a study of blood T cells in healthy people across ages. The use of a sample-barcoded 5' primer and a J-beta primer mix characterized a second PCR of about 7 to 12 cycles. TCRdb re-called the 5' RACE reads with MiXCR, one entry per CDR3 protein. The profile shows 870,000 or so distinct CDR3 sequences, more than 25% of them singletons. Sequenced material: blood. The receptors originated from an elderly woman in good health.

This clonotype was found many times. This chain links TRBV29-1 with TRBJ1-2; D might be TRBD1 (5 bases). V lost 1 base to trimming and J lost 7 bases, with 7 bases between them. The CDR3 spans 11 residues. Germline V gene data show CDR1 as SQVTM and CDR2 as ANQGSEA. The CDR3 DNA reads TGCAGCGTTGAAGGGGGGGGTGGCTACACCTTC. The encoded protein is CSVEGGGGYTF.

As to this clonotype: The germline gene is not matched at one end of the junction; a read error may be the cause. This chain links TRBV7-8 with TRBJ1-1; D not certain. The CDR3 is 13 amino acids. CDR1 SGHVS and CDR2 FQNEAQ come from the germline V gene. Here the CDR3 reads CAGSPYGYTEAFF. The CDR3, as DNA: TGTGCCGGCAGCCCCTATGGCTACACTGAAGCTTTCTTT.

The chain has TRBV11-2 and TRBJ2-1; 8 bases are a match to TRBD2. CDR3 size: 15 residues. CDR1 is SGHAT, CDR2 FQNNGV, per germline. V gave up 1 base and J gave up 8 bases; unmatched junction bases: 7. The CDR3: CASSLGGLVQHEQFF. CDR3 DNA sequence: TGTGCCAGCAGCTTAGGGGGACTAGTTCAACATGAGCAGTTCTTC.

This clonotype was recorded a few times. One end of the junction fails to match germline, which may point to a read error. V is TRBV6-4 and J is TRBJ2-5, with a weak D call TRBD1 (6 bases). There are 13 residues in the CDR3. CDR1 and CDR2 from the germline V gene are MRHNA and SNTAGT. The chain's CDR3 is CACRWGPAEEQYF. The CDR3 DNA reads TGTGCCTGCAGGTGGGGGCCTGCCGAGGAGCAGTACTTC.

A word on this clonotype: This may stem from a read error, because a much larger clone lies one nucleotide away. The CDR3 reads CSARDRWKRLGGYTF. The CDR3 DNA follows: TGCAGTGCTAGAGATAGGTGGAAGAGACTCGGTGGCTACACCTTC. The J gene is TRBJ1-2, the V gene TRBV20-1; the D is unclear. With 0 bases removed from V and 7 bases from J, the gap between germline ends came to 18 bases. CDR1 and CDR2 (germline): DFQATT, SNEGSKA (reference sequence). The CDR3 runs 15 residues.

The chain combines TRBV20-1 with TRBJ2-1, with 10 nucleotides matching TRBD2. The CDR3 length is 14 residues. Germline assignment: CDR1 DFQATT and CDR2 SNEGSKA (reference sequence). After removal of 5 bases from V and 7 bases from J, the junction contained 8 bases not matched to a gene. In DNA, the CDR3 is TGCAGTGCTGAACTAGCGGGAAAGGAAAATGAGCAGTTCTTC. The encoded protein is CSAELAGKENEQFF.

This clonotype was counted at least ten times. V is TRBV4-3 and J is TRBJ2-3; 12 positions agree with TRBD2. After removal of 1 base from V and 1 base from J, the junction contained 0 bases not matched to a gene. The CDR3 is 16 amino acids. The V gene's germline CDR1 is LGHNA and CDR2 YSLEER. The CDR3 DNA follows: TGCGCCAGCAGCCAAGGGACTAGCGGGGGCACAGATACGCAGTATTTT. Its protein product is CASSQGTSGGTDTQYF.

This clonotype was counted ten times or more. V and J are TRBV25-1 and TRBJ2-3; TRBD1 aligns across 9 bases. The J segment lost 4 bases and the V segment lost 4 bases, leaving 9 bases of the junction unmatched. This CDR3 has 16 residues. CDR1 and CDR2 (germline): MGHDK, SYGVNS. Here the CDR3 DNA reads TGTGCCAGCAGTGCGAGACAGGGGGTAAGCGCAGATACGCAGTATTTT. As protein: CASSARQGVSADTQYF.

At least ten counts were recorded for this clonotype. This chain connects TRBV12-3 or TRBV12-4 to TRBJ1-4; unclear D gene. Trimming took off 6 bases at V and 11 bases at J, with 19 bases between the two ends. The CDR3 has 14 amino acids. The CDR3 DNA follows: TGTGCCAGCAGCCAGACACCTCTCTCGGGGAAACTGTTTTTT. This encodes CASSQTPLSGKLFF.

On this clonotype itself: This may arise from a read error, as a much more abundant clone is one base away. This chain uses TRBV12-3 or TRBV12-4 with TRBJ2-3; TRBD1 matches 9 bases. The CDR3 extends over 15 amino acids. The CDR3 bases are TGTGCCAGCAGTTTACCGGGACAGGGAAGAGATGCGCAGTATTTT. Translation gives CASSLPGQGRDAQYF.

This clonotype was counted only a few times. V is TRBV4-2 and J is TRBJ1-1, with a possible D match to TRBD1 (6 bases). Trimming cost V 0 bases and J 1 base, with 9 bases left between them. CDR3 length equals 15 residues. In germline, CDR1 is LGHNA, CDR2 YNFKEQ. The CDR3 protein is CASSQEGARNTEAFF. The CDR3 DNA sequence: TGTGCCAGCAGCCAAGAGGGGGCCAGGAACACTGAAGCTTTCTTT.

Many counts were recorded for this clonotype. J is TRBJ2-3 and V is TRBV4-1, with TRBD1 identical over 7 bases. Per germline, CDR1 MGHRA and CDR2 YSYEKL. The V gene end was trimmed by 2 bases and the J gene end by 2 bases; junction bases not matched to a gene: 10. The CDR3 runs 17 residues. The CDR3 nucleotides read TGCGCCAGCAGCCAACAGAAGACAGGGCGGGTCACAGATACGCAGTATTTT. Its translation is CASSQQKTGRVTDTQYF.

This clonotype showed up many times. The chain is built from TRBV7-2 and TRBJ2-1; 10 bases are a match to TRBD1. V trimming: 5 bases; J trimming: 2 bases; junction bases outside the gene matches: 6. CDR3 size: 16 residues. CDR1 is SGHTA, CDR2 FQGNSA, per germline. The CDR3 DNA follows: TGTGCCAGCAGCCAACGACAGGGGGCCACCTACAATGAGCAGTTCTTC. It yields the protein CASSQRQGATYNEQFF.

This clonotype came up many times. The J gene is TRBJ2-5, the V gene TRBV24-1; D unresolved. Trimming removed 5 bases from V and 5 bases from J, with 20 bases in between. CDR1 is KGHDR, CDR2 SFDVKD, per germline. The CDR3 loop spans 16 amino acids. The CDR3 spells CATSASKTWFVETQYF. Here the CDR3 DNA reads TGTGCCACCAGTGCCTCCAAGACTTGGTTCGTTGAGACCCAGTACTTC.

This clonotype was seen many times. The J gene is TRBJ1-2, the V gene TRBV12-3 or TRBV12-4, with D tentatively TRBD1 (5 bases). The CDR3 is 15 residues long. Trimming removed 3 bases at V and 3 bases at J, with 14 bases between. The CDR3 loop reads CASSLAWGGDYGYTF. CDR3 coding DNA: TGTGCCAGCAGTTTGGCCTGGGGGGGGGACTATGGCTACACCTTC.

This clonotype was seen just once. Given a much more abundant clone one base away, this may be a read error. The CDR3 ends on some other residue instead of the conserved phenylalanine or tryptophan, so this is likely a read error. The rearrangement links TRBV24-1 to TRBJ2-1, with 12 positions matching TRBD1. With V trimmed by 4 bases and J by 9 bases, 6 bases remained unmatched. The CDR3 loop spans 15 amino acids. Germline CDR1 KGHDR, CDR2 SFDVKD. CDR3 nucleotides: TGTGCCACCAGTGACCCCGGGACAGGGGGCGGTGAGCAGTTCGTC. This gives the protein CATSDPGTGGGEQFV.

Comment on this clonotype: This sequence may be a read error, since a much larger clone differs from it by one base. The CDR3 here is CAGYERGVEIADTQYF. As DNA, the CDR3 is TGCGCCGGCTATGAAAGGGGGGTCGAGATTGCAGATACGCAGTATTTT. This rearrangement joins TRBV5-1 to TRBJ2-3; tentatively, D is TRBD1 or TRBD2 (6 bases each). Germline CDR1 is SGHRS and CDR2 is YFSETQ. There are 16 residues in the CDR3. Deletions cut 10 bases from V and 4 bases from J, with 25 bases between.

This clonotype has at least ten counts. Germline is not matched at one junction end, which may reflect a read error. The chain recombines TRBV7-9 with TRBJ2-1; 11 nucleotides line up with TRBD2. This CDR3 is built from 14 residues. In germline, CDR1 is SEHNR, CDR2 FQNEAQ (reference sequence). The CDR3 DNA follows: TGTGCCAGCAGCATAGCGGGGGGGTTCAATGAGCAGTTCTTC. Translating gives CASSIAGGFNEQFF.

This clonotype was seen ten or more times. The chain uses TRBV20-1 and TRBJ2-5; possibly TRBD1 for D (6 bases). The CDR3 has 14 amino acids. The V and J ends lost 2 bases and 4 bases respectively, with 14 bases between them. Germline V gives CDR1 DFQATT, CDR2 SNEGSKA (reference sequence). The CDR3 DNA reads as TGCAGTGCTAGACGGCGCGGACAGTTAGAGACCCAGTACTTC. Residues: CSARRRGQLETQYF.

This clonotype was observed a handful of times. A read error may account for a junction end that differs from germline. The chain has TRBV5-1 and TRBJ1-1; the D is unclear. Germline V gene lookup returns CDR1 SGHRS and CDR2 YFSETQ. CDR3 length: 12 amino acids. In nucleotides, the CDR3 is TGCGCCAGCAGCTTGTACGGCACTGAAACTTTCTTT. It specifies CASSLYGTETFF.

This clonotype was observed at least ten times. V usage is TRBV9 and J usage is TRBJ2-3; 7 bases map to TRBD1. The CDR3 is made up of 14 amino acids. Germline loops: CDR1 SGDLS, CDR2 YYNGEE. J was trimmed by 5 bases and V by 0 bases; bases with no gene match: 3. CDR3 in amino acids: CASSVAGGEDTQYF. In DNA form, the CDR3 reads TGTGCCAGCAGCGTAGCAGGGGGTGAAGATACGCAGTATTTT.

This clonotype was seen ten or more times. The gene calls are TRBV5-1 and TRBJ2-1; 12 positions agree with TRBD2. V dropped 6 bases and J dropped 4; count of bases not matched to a gene: 5. The CDR3 runs to 15 residues. CDR1 is SGHRS, CDR2 YFSETQ, per germline. CDR3 sequence (DNA): TGCGCCAGCAACCTAGCGGGGGGGGGTTACAATGAGCAGTTCTTC. It codes for CASNLAGGGYNEQFF.

This clonotype appeared many times. The V call is TRBV14, the J call TRBJ2-5; a possible D gene is TRBD2 (6 bases). V lost 1 base to trimming and J lost 2 bases, with 8 bases between them. The CDR3 runs 14 residues. CDR1 and CDR2 (germline): SGHDN, FVKESK. This CDR3 is CASSQGAGQETQYF. CDR3 coding DNA: TGTGCCAGCAGCCAAGGAGCGGGTCAAGAGACCCAGTACTTC.

This clonotype occurred many times. This sequence joins TRBV4-1 and TRBJ2-5; the match to TRBD1 covers 8 bases. Germline CDR1 and CDR2: MGHRA and YSYEKL. The length of the CDR3 is 15 residues. Losses at the gene ends were 1 base for V and 4 bases for J; bases not matched to a gene: 5. The CDR3 loop reads CASSQAGTGGETQYF. CDR3 bases: TGCGCCAGCAGCCAAGCGGGGACAGGTGGAGAGACCCAGTACTTC.

V and J are TRBV5-6 and TRBJ2-5, with no clear D. The CDR3 contains 14 residues. Germline CDR1 and CDR2: SGHDT and YYEEEE. Between the trimmed V and J ends, which lost 0 bases and 6 bases, there was a span of 12 bases. CDR3 DNA sequence: TGTGCCAGCAGCTTGGTCGCAGGTCCACAGACCCAGTACTTC. Translation: CASSLVAGPQTQYF.

This clonotype was recorded at least ten times. For the CDR3, the DNA is TGTGCCAGCAGCTTAGCGACGGGGCAGTCGGAGACCCAGTACTTC. Protein sequence: CASSLATGQSETQYF. The chain has TRBV7-9 and TRBJ2-5, with D perhaps given as TRBD1 or TRBD2 (5 bases each). V was cut by 0 bases and J by 5 bases, with 13 bases left in between. Germline CDR1 SEHNR, CDR2 FQNEAQ (reference sequence). The CDR3 totals 15 residues.

This chain joins TRBV29-1 and TRBJ1-2, with D possibly matching TRBD1 (5 bases). The CDR3 runs 12 residues. Trimming took off 3 bases at V and 8 bases at J, with 13 bases between the two ends. Germline CDR1 reads SQVTM; CDR2 reads ANQGSEA. The CDR3 nucleotides are TGCAGCGTTGATCAGGGCCTCGGCGGCTACACCTTC. This gives the protein CSVDQGLGGYTF.

This clonotype was seen repeatedly, ten times or more. CDR3 nucleotides: TGTGCCAGCAGCTTCAGGGGAGATACGCAGTATTTT. Protein product: CASSFRGDTQYF. The chain recombines TRBV7-2 with TRBJ2-3, with D perhaps TRBD1 (6 bases). The CDR3 loop spans 12 amino acids. V lost 3 bases and J 5 bases, leaving 6 bases between the germline ends. Germline lookup yields CDR1 SGHTA and CDR2 FQGNSA.

This clonotype was detected ten times or more. The chain recombines TRBV11-2 with TRBJ2-1, with 10 bases fitting TRBD2. Looked up from germline, CDR1 is SGHAT and CDR2 is FQNNGV. V lost 4 bases, J lost 6 bases, and 3 bases stayed unmatched. The CDR3 has 14 residues. CDR3 DNA sequence: TGTGCCAGCAGCTGGGGACTAGCGAGCAATGAGCAGTTCTTC. It codes for CASSWGLASNEQFF.

Remarks on this clonotype: This may arise from a read error, as a much more abundant clone is one base away. The chain has TRBV20-1 and TRBJ2-7; 13 nucleotides align to TRBD2. Gene TRBJ2-5 matches the end of the DNA better, so the J call may be wrong. The CDR3 loop spans 16 amino acids. CDR1 and CDR2 (germline): DFQATT, SNEGSKA (reference sequence). CDR3 loop: CSARGLLAGGRETQYF. The CDR3, as DNA: TGCAGTGCTAGAGGATTACTAGCGGGGGGGCGGGAGACCCAGTACTTC.

The rearrangement uses TRBV20-1 and TRBJ2-3; the match to TRBD2 covers 8 bases. There are 16 residues in the CDR3. The germline gives CDR1 DFQATT, CDR2 SNEGSKA (reference sequence). The CDR3 spells CSATGGGTRVPYAQYF. The CDR3 nucleotides are TGCAGCGCGACAGGTGGGGGGACTAGGGTACCATATGCGCAGTATTTT.